A selection of T cell receptor beta chains follows, all from one sample in a study of beta chain features in type 1 diabetes. Sequencing used immunoSEQ multiplex PCR; TCRdb keeps in-frame clones, though not all of them. The sample yields roughly 250,000 clones, 68% seen once. The sequenced material came from naive CD4+ T cells from blood. The receptor set was obtained from a man aged 25 to 45 in good health. Each CDR3 is given with its conserved first and last residue. Fields, in order: CDR3 protein, J gene, V gene.

CSAAGFPEAFF,TRBJ1-1,TRBV20-1
CASSSWGSSGPRTQYF,TRBJ2-5,TRBV27
CAWSVLGQPQHF,TRBJ1-5,TRBV30
CASSLDLADTQYF,TRBJ2-3,TRBV11-2
CSYVLETQYF,TRBJ2-5,TRBV29-1
CAWRATGANVLTF,TRBJ2-6,TRBV30
CASSYSGQDKGNTIYF,TRBJ1-3,TRBV6-6
CASSQLGGRDEQYF,TRBJ2-7,TRBV4-1
CASSHDRESNQPQHF,TRBJ1-5,TRBV4-2
CASSQGQGKTYEQYF,TRBJ2-7,TRBV28
CATGTPASTEAFF,TRBJ1-1,TRBV15
CASRPQGAGTDTQYF,TRBJ2-3,TRBV5-1
CASSLARVEGHEQFF,TRBJ2-1,TRBV7-9
CASSGRTGGANEQFF,TRBJ2-1,TRBV7-2
CASSQGARYNEQFF,TRBJ2-1,TRBV6-5
CASSPARFNTEAFF,TRBJ1-1,TRBV5-4
CAISGAMNTEAFF,TRBJ1-1,TRBV10-3
CASSFLQREQYF,TRBJ2-7,TRBV28
CASSEAGWYQETQYF,TRBJ2-5,TRBV2
CASSSGTSGYNEQFF,TRBJ2-1,TRBV27
CASSDIYNSPLHF,TRBJ1-6,TRBV25-1
CAWSVTVSYGYTF,TRBJ1-2,TRBV30
CASSKAISSPLHF,TRBJ1-6,TRBV21-1
CASSVRASGTDTQYF,TRBJ2-3,TRBV9
CAWSRGSGKLDEQFF,TRBJ2-1,TRBV30
CSGGQTNTEAFF,TRBJ1-1,TRBV29-1